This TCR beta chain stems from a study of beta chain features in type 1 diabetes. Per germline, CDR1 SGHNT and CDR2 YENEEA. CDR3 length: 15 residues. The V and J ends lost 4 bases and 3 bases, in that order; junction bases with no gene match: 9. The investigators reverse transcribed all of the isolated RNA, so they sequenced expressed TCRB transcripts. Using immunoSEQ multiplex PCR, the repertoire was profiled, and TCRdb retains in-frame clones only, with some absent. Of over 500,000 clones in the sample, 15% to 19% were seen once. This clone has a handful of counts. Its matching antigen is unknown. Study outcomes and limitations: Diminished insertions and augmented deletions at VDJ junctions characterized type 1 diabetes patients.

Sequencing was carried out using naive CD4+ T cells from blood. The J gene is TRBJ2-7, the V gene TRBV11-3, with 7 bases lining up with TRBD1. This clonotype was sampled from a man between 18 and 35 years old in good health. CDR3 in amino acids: CASSSGQARLYEQYF. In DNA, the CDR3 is TGTGCCAGCAGCTCCGGACAGGCTCGCCTCTACGAGCAGTACTTC. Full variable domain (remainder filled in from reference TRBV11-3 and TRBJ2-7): EAGVVQSPRYKIIEKKQPVAFWCNPISGHNTLYWYLQNLGQGPELLIRYENEEAVDDSQLPKDRFSAERLKGVDSTLKIQPAELGDSAVYLCASSSGQARLYEQYFGPGTRLTVT.